The 14 T cell receptor beta chains presented below share a single source sample, sequenced in a study of cytomegalovirus exposure and HLA in healthy donors. Use of 60 Vbeta and 13 Jbeta primers characterized the PCR. Sequencing used immunoSEQ multiplex PCR; TCRdb keeps in-frame clones, though not all of them. The sample lists 200,000 to 250,000 clones; around 76% were seen once. Sample: PBMCs. The source is a man younger than 35 in good health and CMV-seronegative.

The genes are TRBV6-5 and TRBJ2-7; 9 nucleotides line up with TRBD2. The CDR3 runs to 16 residues. V gave up 0 bases and J gave up 5 bases; unmatched junction bases: 8. Germline loops: CDR1 MNHEY, CDR2 SVGAGI. CDR3 in amino acids: CASSYSSTSGSHEQYF. CDR3 nucleotides: TGTGCCAGCAGTTACTCGTCGACTAGCGGCAGCCACGAGCAGTACTTC.

The chain combines TRBV2 with TRBJ2-3; possible D gene TRBD2, 7 bases. CDR1 is SNHLY and CDR2 is FYNNEI in the germline V gene. The V gene lost 8 bases and the J gene lost 2 bases, with 11 bases spanning the gap. The CDR3 length is 13 residues. CDR3 coding DNA: TGTGCCAGCCACAGGGACTACACAGATACGCAGTATTTT. It yields the protein CASHRDYTDTQYF.

The CDR3 is CASRDRSDEQFF. CDR3 DNA: TGTGCCAGCAGAGACAGGTCGGATGAGCAGTTCTTC. The rearrangement links TRBV27 to TRBJ2-1; a weak D match, TRBD1 (6 bases). The length of the CDR3 is 12 residues. V was trimmed by 6 bases and J by 8 bases, leaving 11 bases between them. Germline V gives CDR1 MNHEY, CDR2 SMNVEV (reference sequence).

This chain connects TRBV5-1 to TRBJ2-7; D possibly corresponds to TRBD2 (6 bases). Between the trimmed V and J ends, which lost 4 bases and 6 bases, there was a span of 20 bases. Germline CDR1 is SGHRS and CDR2 is YFSETQ. There are 15 residues in the CDR3. The CDR3 nucleotides are TGCGCCAGCAGCAATGTGGGGAGGCGCGGGCTCGAGCAGTACTTC. It translates to CASSNVGRRGLEQYF.

The rearrangement links TRBV2 to TRBJ1-4; TRBD1 matches 12 bases. CDR3 length: 14 residues. Germline assignment: CDR1 SNHLY and CDR2 FYNNEI. Trimming at V came to 6 bases and at J to 13 bases, leaving 9 bases not matched to a gene. The DNA for the CDR3 is TGTGCCAGCAGGGAGGGGACAGGGGGCGGTCTACTGTTTTTT. Its translation: CASREGTGGGLLFF.

The chain has TRBV7-9 and TRBJ1-1; the match to TRBD1 covers 11 bases. After removal of 1 base from V and 1 base from J, the junction contained 2 bases not matched to a gene. CDR1 and CDR2 (germline): SEHNR, FQNEAQ (reference sequence). This CDR3 spans 16 amino acids. The CDR3 region is CASSLGGTGGNTEAFF. In DNA form, the CDR3 reads TGTGCCAGCAGCTTAGGGGGGACAGGGGGGAACACTGAAGCTTTCTTT.

DNA of the CDR3: TGCGCCAGCACCTACCTCGGGTTGGCCAATGAGCAGTTCTTC. It codes for CASTYLGLANEQFF. The rearrangement joins TRBV5-1 to TRBJ2-1; no firm D call. The CDR3 is 14 amino acids. In germline, CDR1 is SGHRS, CDR2 YFSETQ. V was trimmed by 6 bases and J by 6 bases, leaving 16 bases between them.

The rearrangement joins TRBV29-1 to TRBJ2-7; 8 positions match TRBD1. This CDR3 is 13 amino acids long. The V gene end was trimmed by 7 bases and the J gene end by 6 bases; junction bases not matched to a gene: 11. Germline V gives CDR1 SQVTM, CDR2 ANQGSEA. CDR3 sequence (DNA): TGCAGCGCGCAACAGGGGACAGGATCCGAGCAGTACTTC. Residues: CSAQQGTGSEQYF.

Comment on this clone: Other DNA sequences in this specimen translate into the identical CDR3. The chain is built from TRBV9 and TRBJ2-7; 7 bases map to TRBD2. V gave up 2 bases and J gave up 2 bases; unmatched junction bases: 4. The CDR3 spans 14 residues. Germline-derived CDR1 and CDR2 are SGDLS and YYNGEE. The CDR3 region is CASSVGGGTYEQYF. DNA of the CDR3: TGTGCCAGCAGCGTTGGCGGGGGTACCTACGAGCAGTACTTC. Drawing the rest from reference TRBV9 and TRBJ2-7, the complete variable domain is DSGVTQTPKHLITATGQRVTLRCSPRSGDLSVYWYQQSLDQGLQFLIQYYNGEERAKGNILERFSAQQFPDLHSELNLSSLELGDSALYFCASSVGGGTYEQYFGPGTRLTVT.

This clone was seen only a few times. The chain recombines TRBV2 with TRBJ2-6; D possibly corresponds to TRBD1 (5 bases). Trimming pared 2 bases from V and 3 bases from J, leaving 14 bases between. The CDR3 runs to 17 residues. Germline CDR1 reads SNHLY; CDR2 reads FYNNEI. The chain's CDR3 is CASSEIQGLFGANVLTF. DNA for the CDR3: TGTGCCAGCAGTGAAATTCAGGGTCTCTTTGGGGCCAACGTCCTGACTTTC.

The chain employs TRBV28 and TRBJ2-6; D remains unclear. This CDR3 has 15 amino acids. V was shortened by 5 bases and J by 0 bases, with 8 bases between the two germline ends. From germline, CDR1 is MDHEN and CDR2 SYDVKM. CDR3 loop: CASSPPYSGANVLTF. In DNA form, the CDR3 reads TGTGCCAGCAGTCCGCCCTACTCTGGGGCCAACGTCCTGACTTTC.

The CDR3 DNA follows: TGCGCCAGCAGCCCGGCGACACCGAACACTGAAGCTTTCTTT. It encodes CASSPATPNTEAFF. This rearrangement joins TRBV4-1 to TRBJ1-1, with unresolved D. The germline V and J ends were trimmed by 4 bases and 1 base, with 10 bases remaining between them. The CDR3 spans 14 residues. CDR1 MGHRA and CDR2 YSYEKL come from the germline V gene.

The V and J genes are TRBV6-5 and TRBJ2-1, with 7 bases fitting TRBD1. Germline lookup yields CDR1 MNHEY and CDR2 SVGAGI. With V trimmed by 6 bases and J by 10 bases, 3 bases remained unmatched. This CDR3 spans 11 amino acids. The CDR3 DNA sequence: TGTGCCAGCAGCCGGGACAGAGAGCAGTTCTTC. It specifies CASSRDREQFF.

The gene calls are TRBV15 and TRBJ2-1; weak D call: TRBD2 (6 bases). The germline gives CDR1 LNHNV, CDR2 YYDKDF (reference sequence). Between the trimmed V and J ends, which lost 0 bases and 7 bases, there was a span of 7 bases. This CDR3 has 13 residues. In DNA, the CDR3 is TGTGCCACCAGCAGAGATCGGGGGAATGAGCAGTTCTTC. This codes for CATSRDRGNEQFF.